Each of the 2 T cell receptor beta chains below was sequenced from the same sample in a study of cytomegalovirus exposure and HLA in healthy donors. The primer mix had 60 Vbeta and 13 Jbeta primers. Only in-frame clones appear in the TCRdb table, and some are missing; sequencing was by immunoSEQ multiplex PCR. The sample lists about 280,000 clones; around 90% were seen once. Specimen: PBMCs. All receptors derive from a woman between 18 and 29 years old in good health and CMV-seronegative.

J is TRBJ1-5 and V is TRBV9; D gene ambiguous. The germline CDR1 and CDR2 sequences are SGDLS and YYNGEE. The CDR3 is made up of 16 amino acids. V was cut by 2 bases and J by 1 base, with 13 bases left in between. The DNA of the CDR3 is TGTGCCAGCAGCGTGGGAGGCGACACGAGCAATCAGCCCCAGCATTTT. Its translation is CASSVGGDTSNQPQHF.

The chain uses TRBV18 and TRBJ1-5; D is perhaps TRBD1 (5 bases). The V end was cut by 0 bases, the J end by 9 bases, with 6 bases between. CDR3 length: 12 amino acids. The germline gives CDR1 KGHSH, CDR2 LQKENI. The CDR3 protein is CASSPPGRPQHF. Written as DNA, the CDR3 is TGTGCCAGCTCACCACCGGGGCGGCCCCAGCATTTT. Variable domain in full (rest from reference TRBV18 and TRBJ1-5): NAGVMQNPRHLVRRRGQEARLRCSPMKGHSHVYWYRQLPEEGLKFMVYLQKENIIDESGMPKERFSAEFPKEGPSILRIQQVVRGDSAAYFCASSPPGRPQHFGDGTRLSIL.